This is a list of T cell receptor beta chains from one sample in a study of blood T cell repertoires in COVID-19. Measured with immunoSEQ multiplex PCR; TCRdb has only the in-frame clones, and not every one. The repertoire holds around 140,000 clones, with under 90% as singletons. The sample comprised peripheral blood. These receptors originate from a man between 70 and 80 years old who had recovered from COVID-19. CDR3s include the opening cysteine and the closing phenylalanine or tryptophan. The D gene is left open where the match is weak. For some rows the clone size is stated as once, few or many, or as a class when expanded; others skip it.

V	J	size	D	DNA	CDR3
TRBV5-1	TRBJ2-7	NA	TRBD2	TGCGCCAGCAGCTTGGCGGGACTATACGAGCAGTACTTC	CASSLAGLYEQYF
TRBV19	TRBJ2-3	NA	TRBD1	TGTGCCAGTAGTACGACATACAGGGGTGATACGCAGTATTTT	CASSTTYRGDTQYF
TRBV19	TRBJ2-7	once	TRBD2	TGTGCCAGTACCAGAGGCCCAGCGGGAGCCTACGAGCAGTACTTC	CASTRGPAGAYEQYF
TRBV18	TRBJ1-2	NA	NA	TGTGCCAGCACCCCTGGTTCGGAGGTTTACTATGGCTACACCTTC	CASTPGSEVYYGYTF
TRBV7-2	TRBJ2-7	NA	TRBD1	TGTGCCAGCAGCTTAGCGGGCCAGGGGGAGTTCTACGAGCAGTACTTC	CASSLAGQGEFYEQYF
TRBV24-1	TRBJ2-1	NA	NA	TGTGCCACCAGTGATGGGGCTAGCTACAATGAGCAGTTCTTC	CATSDGASYNEQFF
TRBV7-2	TRBJ1-5	once	NA	TGTGCCAGCAGCTTAGCCTCCAGGGATCAGCCCCAGCATTTT	CASSLASRDQPQHF
TRBV30	TRBJ2-2	NA	TRBD2	TGTGCCTGGAGTGTAGTCTCGGGACTAGCGCACGGGGAGCTGTTTTTT	CAWSVVSGLAHGELFF
TRBV7-9	TRBJ2-6	few	TRBD1	TGTGCCAGCAGCTTACGGGACAGGGAATCTGGGGCCAACGTCCTGACTTTC	CASSLRDRESGANVLTF
TRBV20-1	TRBJ1-5	NA	NA	TGCAGTGCTAGTGACGGAGGGGATCACAGCAATCAGCCCCAGCATTTT	CSASDGGDHSNQPQHF
TRBV19	TRBJ1-1	NA	NA	TGTGCCAGTAGTGCCGGGACAACGAACACTGAAGCTTTCTTT	CASSAGTTNTEAFF
TRBV15	TRBJ2-1	NA	TRBD2	TGTGCCACCAGCAGAGATCGCGGACTAGCGGGTAATGAGCAGTTCTTC	CATSRDRGLAGNEQFF
TRBV7-2	TRBJ2-7	NA	TRBD2	TGTGCCAGCAGCGCATCACTAGCGGGAGGCAGCTCCTACGAGCAGTACTTC	CASSASLAGGSSYEQYF
TRBV10-3	TRBJ2-1	NA	TRBD2	TGTGCCATCGGCACTAGCGGAGCCTACAATGAGCAGTTCTTC	CAIGTSGAYNEQFF
TRBV18	TRBJ2-5	NA	TRBD2	TGTGCCAGCTCACCCGAGGCGAGCGGGGGGTGGACCCAGTACTTC	CASSPEASGGWTQYF
TRBV3-1/TRBV3-2	TRBJ1-1	NA	NA	TGTGCCAGCAGCCAAGGATCTAGGAACACTGAAGCTTTCTTT	CASSQGSRNTEAFF
TRBV6-5	TRBJ2-3	NA	NA	TGTGCCAGCAGTTACGGCAGCGGCTACGCAGATACGCAGTATTTT	CASSYGSGYADTQYF
TRBV7-2	TRBJ2-5	NA	NA	TGTGCCAGCAGCTTAGTTAGCGGACCAGCTGAAGACCAAGAGACCCAGTACTTC	CASSLVSGPAEDQETQYF
TRBV6-2/TRBV6-3	TRBJ2-7	NA	NA	TGTGCCAGCCGTTACCGGACAGACTACTACGAGCAGTACTTC	CASRYRTDYYEQYF
TRBV7-9	TRBJ2-5	NA	NA	TGTGCCAGCAGCTCGTCTGACACCCAAGAGACCCAGTACTTC	CASSSSDTQETQYF
TRBV5-1	TRBJ2-1	NA	NA	TGCGCCAGCAGCTCGGGACTTACGCTTGGGGGGGAGCAGTTCTTC	CASSSGLTLGGEQFF
TRBV5-4	TRBJ2-5	NA	TRBD2	TGTGCCAGCACCCCTGGGACTAGCTTCGCGGAGACCCAGTACTTC	CASTPGTSFAETQYF
TRBV12-2	TRBJ2-7	NA	NA	NA	CASRLVASGTESSYEQYF
TRBV30	TRBJ1-5	NA	NA	TGTGCCTGGGCTGGGGGGAATGGCGGTCAGCCCCAGCATTTT	CAWAGGNGGQPQHF
TRBV30	TRBJ2-5	NA	NA	TGTGCCTGGAGTGTACCTAGTCAGGGGGGACGAGAGACCCAGTACTTC	CAWSVPSQGGRETQYF
TRBV5-6	TRBJ2-1	NA	NA	TGTGCCAGCAGCTCCACAGATTACAATGAGCAGTTCTTC	CASSSTDYNEQFF
TRBV5-8	TRBJ1-1	NA	NA	TGTGCCAGCAGCTTGGACGGGACTTACCGGAGCTTAGGTTTCTTT	CASSLDGTYRSLGFF
TRBV5-1	TRBJ2-5	NA	NA	TGCGCCAGCAGGGAGGGGACGGAGACCCAGTACTTC	CASREGTETQYF
TRBV3-1/TRBV3-2	TRBJ2-7	NA	NA	TGTGCCAGCAGCCAAGAGGGGGGAAGGTACGAGCAGTACTTC	CASSQEGGRYEQYF
TRBV19	TRBJ2-1	NA	NA	TGTGCCAGTAGTCCCCAAGCGAGCGGCGACAATGAGCAGTTCTTC	CASSPQASGDNEQFF
TRBV5-6	TRBJ2-5	once	TRBD1	TGTGCCAGCAGCTTGTTTTGGGACAGTCAAGAGACCCAGTACTTC	CASSLFWDSQETQYF
TRBV28	TRBJ1-5	NA	NA	TGTGCCAGCAGTCCCCTCACAGGGCGCGATCAGCCCCAGCATTTT	CASSPLTGRDQPQHF
TRBV29-1	TRBJ2-7	NA	TRBD2	TGCAGCATCTTAGCGGGAGGATCCTACGAGCAGTACTTC	CSILAGGSYEQYF
TRBV4-1	TRBJ1-2	NA	NA	TGCGCCAGCAGCCAGACAGGAAGGAATGGCTACACCTTC	CASSQTGRNGYTF
TRBV2	TRBJ2-2	NA	NA	TGTGCCAGCAGTGGGACAGGGGAGCTGTTTTTT	CASSGTGELFF
TRBV19	TRBJ1-4	few	TRBD1	TGTGCCAGTAGTATCGGGACAGGGTCTTTTTTTGAAGAAAAACTGTTTTTT	CASSIGTGSFFEEKLFF
TRBV27	TRBJ2-1	NA	TRBD2	TGTGCCAGCAGTGTGGGGACTAGCGGCAATTCCATGAACAATGAGCAGTTCTTC	CASSVGTSGNSMNNEQFF
TRBV27	TRBJ2-1	many	NA	TGTGCCAGCAGTTCGGACTTTTACTCCTACAATGAGCAGTTCTTC	CASSSDFYSYNEQFF
TRBV2	TRBJ2-7	NA	NA	TGTGCCAGCATCGGGACCGGGACAAGGTACGAGCAGTACTTC	CASIGTGTRYEQYF
TRBV19	TRBJ1-4	NA	NA	TGTGCCACGGGGGGACGGCTGAGAACTAATGAAAAACTGTTTTTT	CATGGRLRTNEKLFF
TRBV2	TRBJ1-5	few	NA	TGTGCCAGCGGGATCAGGGCCTCCCAGCCCCAGCATTTT	CASGIRASQPQHF
TRBV4-1	TRBJ2-1	NA	TRBD1	TGCGCCAGCAGCCAAGATTTGGGACAGCGCCCCTACAATGAGCAGTTCTTC	CASSQDLGQRPYNEQFF